The next 3 T cell receptor beta chains were all read from a single sample in a study of lymphopenia after photon versus proton radiotherapy. The protocol was immunoSEQ multiplex PCR, while the TCRdb copy is restricted to in-frame clones and leaves out a portion. Altogether tens of thousands of clones are present, over 90% being singletons, with the ten largest covering over 9%. Sequenced material: peripheral blood, taken from a patient treated with proton-based radiotherapy. The source of these receptors is a woman in her 70s with pancreatic cancer. Some clones in this sample may be carry-over from other donors' samples.

This sequence joins TRBV15 and TRBJ2-7, with TRBD2 identical over 10 bases. Germline CDR1 and CDR2: LNHNV and YYDKDF (reference sequence). J was trimmed by 2 bases and V by 1 base; bases with no gene match: 8. The length of the CDR3 is 17 residues. CDR3 in amino acids: CATSRVRLAGQPYEQYF. In nucleotides, the CDR3 is TGTGCCACCAGCAGAGTTAGACTAGCGGGTCAACCCTACGAGCAGTACTTC. Complete variable domain (other parts from reference TRBV15 and TRBJ2-7): DAMVIQNPRYQVTQFGKPVTLSCSQTLNHNVMYWYQQKSSQAPKLLFHYYDKDFNNEADTPDNFQSRRPNTSFCFLDIRSPGLGDTAMYLCATSRVRLAGQPYEQYFGPGTRLTVT.

The rearrangement uses TRBV29-1 and TRBJ1-1; no reliable D call. This CDR3 spans 14 amino acids. Trimming pared 7 bases from V and 1 base from J, leaving 16 bases between. Germline loops: CDR1 SQVTM, CDR2 ANQGSEA. In nucleotides, the CDR3 is TGCAGCGCCGGTGTGGGTTTCCCGAACACTGAAGCTTTCTTT. This translates into CSAGVGFPNTEAFF. The full variable domain, its missing parts supplied by reference TRBV29-1 and TRBJ1-1, is SAVISQKPSRDICQRGTSLTIQCQVDSQVTMMFWYRQQPGQSLTLIATANQGSEATYESGFVIDKFPISRPNLTFSTLTVSNMSPEDSSIYLCSAGVGFPNTEAFFGQGTRLTVV.

The chain is built from TRBV27 and TRBJ1-1; 9 nucleotides match TRBD1. V lost 8 bases to trimming and J lost 5 bases; unmatched junction nucleotides: 6. Per the germline V gene, CDR1 is MNHEY and CDR2 is SMNVEV (reference sequence). CDR3 length: 13 amino acids. CDR3 nucleotide sequence: TGTGCCAGCTGGCGACAGGGGGGGACTGAAGCTTTCTTT. It translates to CASWRQGGTEAFF.